This TCR beta chain was recorded in a study of beta chain features in type 1 diabetes. On the study more broadly: Sorted cell examination encompassed around 100,000,000 cells across all samples.

Concerning this clone: The target antigen is unknown.

Study results and limitations: People with Type 1 diabetes carried modestly yet significantly shorter TCRB CDR3s in all four CD4+ subsets. In the patient group, naive, central memory and Treg TCRB repertoires seemed more alike than in the healthy donor group.

The germline V and J ends were trimmed by 10 bases and 1 base, with 13 bases remaining between them. The CDR3 totals 13 residues. Germline CDR1 and CDR2: ENHRY and SYGVKD. cDNA synthesis used the whole RNA isolate, giving expressed TCRB sequences. Roughly 3.5 million reads per sample on average were obtained from naive, central memory and regulatory T cell samples. The assay was immunoSEQ multiplex PCR, and TCRdb's table has in-frame clones only and misses some. Among 600,000 to 700,000 clones, 9.5% to 15% were seen once, and the ten largest hold approximately 0.11%. The chain recombines TRBV10-3 with TRBJ1-2; D uncertain. The origin of this receptor is a man aged 25 to 40 with type 1 diabetes. The sequencing input was naive CD4+ T cells from blood. The CDR3 region is CARSRPSNYGYTF. The CDR3, as DNA: TGTGCCAGGTCGAGGCCAAGTAACTATGGCTACACCTTC.